A single sample is the source of the 20 T cell receptor beta chains below, sequenced in a study of CD8 T cells in ankylosing spondylitis. TCRdb ran MiXCR on the 5' RACE reads and lists one entry per CDR3 protein. The repertoire holds around 150,000 distinct CDR3 sequences, with about 16% as singletons. The sequenced material came from blood, either unsorted or a sorted T cell fraction (not recorded which). These receptors originate from a male donor with ankylosing spondylitis or in good health (not recorded which).

The rearrangement uses TRBV19 and TRBJ1-4, with a weak D call TRBD1 (5 bases). The germline CDR1 and CDR2 sequences are LNHDA and SQIVND (reference sequence). The germline V and J ends were trimmed by 7 bases and 3 bases, with 18 bases remaining between them. The CDR3 loop spans 16 amino acids. The DNA for the CDR3 is TGTGCCAGTACCCCCAGGCCGGGGGAGGCTAATGAAAAACTGTTTTTT. Translating gives CASTPRPGEANEKLFF.

This clonotype was recorded many times. The chain carries TRBV5-1 and TRBJ2-7, with D tentatively TRBD1 or TRBD2 (5 bases each). In germline, CDR1 is SGHRS, CDR2 YFSETQ. V was cut by 2 bases and J by 4 bases, with 16 bases left in between. CDR3 length: 15 residues. CDR3 region: CASSFSGQNWYEQYF. As DNA, the CDR3 is TGCGCCAGCAGCTTCAGCGGACAAAATTGGTACGAGCAGTACTTC.

This clonotype came up a few times. The chain has TRBV4-1 and TRBJ1-2; D gene unclear. V was trimmed by 0 bases and J by 3 bases, leaving 11 bases between them. Germline V lookup: CDR1 MGHRA, CDR2 YSYEKL. CDR3 length: 15 amino acids. The CDR3 spells CASSQESPWDYGYTF. CDR3 nucleotides: TGCGCCAGCAGCCAAGAAAGTCCTTGGGACTATGGCTACACCTTC.

This clonotype was counted between two and nine times. The chain carries TRBV18 and TRBJ2-3, with D possibly being TRBD2 (5 bases). Trimming stripped 6 bases from V and 5 bases from J, with 21 bases between. Per the germline V gene, CDR1 is KGHSH and CDR2 is LQKENI. CDR3 length equals 16 residues. The CDR3 DNA reads TGTGCCAGCTCTTTTGGACTCTACCTGGCCAGAGATACGCAGTATTTT. Translation: CASSFGLYLARDTQYF.

This clonotype was counted only a few times. V is TRBV19 and J is TRBJ2-1; maybe TRBD2 (6 bases). V lost 7 bases and J 4 bases, leaving 14 bases between the germline ends. CDR1 is LNHDA, CDR2 SQIVND, per germline (reference sequence). The CDR3 runs to 14 residues. CDR3 in amino acids: CASIPGGRYNEQFF. DNA for the CDR3: TGTGCCAGTATCCCCGGAGGGCGGTACAATGAGCAGTTCTTC.

There are many counts of this clonotype. The chain carries TRBV5-1 and TRBJ2-5, with unresolved D. The CDR3 loop spans 14 amino acids. Deletions cut 2 bases from V and 1 base from J, with 9 bases between. CDR1 and CDR2 (germline): SGHRS, YFSETQ. The CDR3 region is CASSFSAPQETQYF. DNA for the CDR3: TGCGCCAGCAGCTTCTCAGCGCCCCAAGAGACCCAGTACTTC.

This clonotype has ten or more counts. The gene calls are TRBV24-1 and TRBJ2-1, with D perhaps matching TRBD2 (5 bases). CDR1 is KGHDR and CDR2 is SFDVKD in the germline V gene. This CDR3 is 14 amino acids long. V was shortened by 7 bases and J by 2 bases, with 11 bases between the two germline ends. CDR3 DNA: TGTGCCACCAGAGGCGGGCAGCCCTACAATGAGCAGTTCTTC. The encoded protein is CATRGGQPYNEQFF.

Note on this clonotype: A read error may account for a junction end that differs from germline. The chain carries TRBV5-6 and TRBJ2-1; 7 bases align to TRBD1. The length of the CDR3 is 13 residues. Germline values: CDR1 SGHDT, CDR2 YYEEEE. The CDR3 loop is CTSSPGTANEQFF. The CDR3 DNA is TGTACCAGCAGCCCGGGGACAGCCAATGAGCAGTTCTTC.

J is TRBJ1-1 and V is TRBV18, with D perhaps TRBD1 (6 bases). Trimming took 2 bases from V and 1 from J, leaving 11 bases between them. Germline V gives CDR1 KGHSH, CDR2 LQKENI. The CDR3 spans 15 residues. DNA for the CDR3: TGTGCCAGCTCACCATTCGCGGGACAGAACACTGAAGCTTTCTTT. It translates to CASSPFAGQNTEAFF. The full variable domain, its missing parts supplied by reference TRBV18 and TRBJ1-1, is NAGVMQNPRHLVRRRGQEARLRCSPMKGHSHVYWYRQLPEEGLKFMVYLQKENIIDESGMPKERFSAEFPKEGPSILRIQQVVRGDSAAYFCASSPFAGQNTEAFFGQGTRLTVV.

This clonotype has a count of ten or more. The chain is built from TRBV10-3 and TRBJ2-5; 9 bases match TRBD1. The CDR3 consists of 15 residues. Germline-derived CDR1 and CDR2 are ENHRY and SYGVKD. The junction had 8 bases not matched to a gene; V was cut back by 8 bases and J by 1 base. CDR3 in amino acids: CAIADRGQGQETQYF. DNA of the CDR3: TGTGCCATCGCCGATAGGGGACAGGGCCAAGAGACCCAGTACTTC.

The rearrangement joins TRBV7-8 to TRBJ2-5; the D is unclear. Trimming took 1 base from V and 5 from J, leaving 17 bases between them. The CDR3 sequence is 16 residues long. The germline CDR1 and CDR2 sequences are SGHVS and FQNEAQ. The CDR3 coding sequence is TGTGCCAGCAGCTTAGTATGGCAGACCTTTCAGGAGACCCAGTACTTC. Protein product: CASSLVWQTFQETQYF.

This sequence joins TRBV19 and TRBJ2-7; TRBD2 agrees at 12 bases. The germline CDR1 and CDR2 sequences are LNHDA and SQIVND (reference sequence). This CDR3 has 17 amino acids. V was pared by 5 bases and J by 6 bases, with 14 bases of the junction left unmatched. CDR3 loop: CASSSRTSGATVSEQYF. The CDR3 DNA sequence: TGTGCCAGTAGTTCCCGGACTAGCGGGGCCACCGTCTCCGAGCAGTACTTC.

This clonotype was counted at least ten times. This rearrangement joins TRBV12-3 or TRBV12-4 to TRBJ2-7; unclear D gene. This CDR3 contains 10 residues. The V end lost 7 bases, the J end lost 4 bases, and 5 bases lay between the germline ends. CDR3 in amino acids: CASKGYEQYF. CDR3 in DNA: TGTGCCAGCAAAGGTTACGAGCAGTACTTC.

This clonotype has only a few counts. The chain uses TRBV6-4 and TRBJ1-5; no clear D gene. Trimming shortened V by 8 bases and J by 4 bases, and 12 bases separated the two germline ends. The CDR3 covers 13 residues. CDR1 is MRHNA, CDR2 SNTAGT, per germline. The CDR3 is CASSVRPNQPQHF. The CDR3 coding sequence is TGTGCCAGCTCGGTGCGGCCAAATCAGCCCCAGCATTTT.

There are many counts of this clonotype. V usage is TRBV28 and J usage is TRBJ2-7; D call uncertain. Germline V gene lookup returns CDR1 MDHEN and CDR2 SYDVKM. Trimming took off 3 bases at V and 2 bases at J, with 5 bases between the two ends. The CDR3 is 12 residues long. The CDR3, as DNA: TGTGCCAGCAGTTTCCGGCCCTACGAGCAGTACTTC. This translates into CASSFRPYEQYF.

This clonotype was seen repeatedly, ten times or more. This chain links TRBV5-1 with TRBJ2-1, with D perhaps TRBD1 or TRBD2 (5 bases each). Trimming removed 4 bases at V and 6 bases at J, with 17 bases between. From germline, CDR1 is SGHRS and CDR2 YFSETQ. The CDR3 runs to 15 residues. CDR3 protein: CASSAGEGTFNEQFF. The CDR3 region has the DNA TGCGCCAGCAGCGCCGGTGAGGGGACGTTCAATGAGCAGTTCTTC.

This clonotype was found many times. The V gene is TRBV20-1, the J gene TRBJ2-1, with D possibly TRBD2 on 7 matching bases. The CDR3 loop spans 11 amino acids. Per the germline V gene, CDR1 is DFQATT and CDR2 is SNEGSKA (reference sequence). The CDR3 loop reads CSKKKGGDQFF. The CDR3 region has the DNA TGCAGCAAAAAAAAGGGGGGGGACCAGTTCTTC.

This clonotype appeared a few times. V is TRBV10-3 and J is TRBJ1-5; D perhaps matches TRBD1 (6 bases). Trimming stripped 0 bases from V and 7 bases from J, with 16 bases between. The CDR3 loop spans 16 amino acids. In germline, CDR1 is ENHRY, CDR2 SYGVKD. The CDR3 nucleotides read TGTGCCATCAGTGAGTCCTTTAGTAGGGGGAACCAGCCCCAGCATTTT. It translates to CAISESFSRGNQPQHF.

This clonotype was detected many times. The chain uses TRBV20-1 and TRBJ2-2; 13 bases line up with TRBD2. The CDR3 is 16 residues long. The J segment lost 2 bases and the V segment lost 6 bases, leaving 6 bases of the junction unmatched. Germline CDR1 is DFQATT and CDR2 is SNEGSKA (reference sequence). CDR3 amino acids: CSASGTSGTNTGELFF. CDR3 bases: TGCAGTGCGTCTGGGACTAGCGGGACTAACACCGGGGAGCTGTTTTTT.

This clonotype was seen a handful of times. The chain is built from TRBV12-3 or TRBV12-4 and TRBJ2-7; 12 bases are a match to TRBD2. V gave up 6 bases and J gave up 4 bases; unmatched junction bases: 4. This CDR3 region has 14 residues. CDR3 DNA: TGTGCCAGCAGCGGACTAGCGGGGATATACGAGCAGTACTTC. Protein: CASSGLAGIYEQYF.